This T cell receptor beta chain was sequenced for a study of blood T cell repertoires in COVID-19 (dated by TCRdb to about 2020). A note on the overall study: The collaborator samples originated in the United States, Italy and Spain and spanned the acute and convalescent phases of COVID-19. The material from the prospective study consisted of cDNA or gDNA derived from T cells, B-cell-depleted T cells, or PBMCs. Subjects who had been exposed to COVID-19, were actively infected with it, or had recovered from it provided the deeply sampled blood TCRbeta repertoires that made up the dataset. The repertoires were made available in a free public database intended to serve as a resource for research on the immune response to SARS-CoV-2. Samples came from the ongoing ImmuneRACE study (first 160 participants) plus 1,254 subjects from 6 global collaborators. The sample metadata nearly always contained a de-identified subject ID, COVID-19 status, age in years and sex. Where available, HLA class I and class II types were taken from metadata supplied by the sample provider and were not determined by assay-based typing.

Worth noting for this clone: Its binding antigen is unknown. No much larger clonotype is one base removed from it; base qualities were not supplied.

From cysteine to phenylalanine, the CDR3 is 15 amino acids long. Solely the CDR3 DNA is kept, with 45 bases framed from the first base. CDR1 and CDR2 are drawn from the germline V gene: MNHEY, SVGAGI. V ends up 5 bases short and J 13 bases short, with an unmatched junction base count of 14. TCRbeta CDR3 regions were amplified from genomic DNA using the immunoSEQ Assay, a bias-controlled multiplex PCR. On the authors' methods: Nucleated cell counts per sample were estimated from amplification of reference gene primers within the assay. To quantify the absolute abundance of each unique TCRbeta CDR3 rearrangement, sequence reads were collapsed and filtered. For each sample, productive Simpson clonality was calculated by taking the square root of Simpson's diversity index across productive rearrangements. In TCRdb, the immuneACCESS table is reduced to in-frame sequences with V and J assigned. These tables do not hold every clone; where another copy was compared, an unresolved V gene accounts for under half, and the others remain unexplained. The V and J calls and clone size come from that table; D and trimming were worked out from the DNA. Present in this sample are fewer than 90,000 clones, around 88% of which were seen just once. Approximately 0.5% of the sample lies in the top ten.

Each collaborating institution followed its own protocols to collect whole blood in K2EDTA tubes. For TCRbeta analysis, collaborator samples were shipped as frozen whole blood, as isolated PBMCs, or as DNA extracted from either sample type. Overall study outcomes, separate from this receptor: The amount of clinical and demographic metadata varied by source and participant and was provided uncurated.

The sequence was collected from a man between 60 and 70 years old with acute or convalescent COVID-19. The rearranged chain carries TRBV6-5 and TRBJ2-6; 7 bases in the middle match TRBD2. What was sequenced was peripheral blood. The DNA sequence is TGTGCCAGCAGTCCCACGGGGAGGGGTTTAGGTGTCCTGACTTTC. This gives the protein CASSPTGRGLGVLTF.